The rows below give T cell receptor beta chains drawn from one sample of a study of Tregs in tolerant kidney transplant recipients. Clones were sequenced by immunoSEQ multiplex PCR, and TCRdb holds only the in-frame ones, with some missing. The sample holds tens of thousands of clones, over 75% seen once. The sequences come from CD4+ T cells from blood (PBMCs), collected 6 months after the transplant. The source of these receptors is a human patient who received a combined kidney and bone marrow transplant. Some T cells could come from the graft donor. Both conserved end residues are part of each CDR3. The D gene is left open where the match is weak. Not every row has a clone size; where given, it reads once, few, many or a size class.

TRBJ1-2 | TRBV28 | - | - | CASSPPPRAGDVNYGYTF | TGTGCCAGCAGTCCCCCACCTCGCGCGGGGGACGTCAACTATGGCTACACCTTC
TRBJ2-4 | TRBV7-2 | - | - | CASSLELAVAKNIQYF | TGTGCCAGCAGCTTAGAACTAGCTGTAGCCAAAAACATTCAGTACTTC
TRBJ1-5 | TRBV2 | - | TRBD1 | CASREEGQLFSNQPQHF | TGTGCCAGCAGAGAAGAGGGACAGCTCTTTAGCAATCAGCCCCAGCATTTT
TRBJ2-7 | TRBV6-1 | - | TRBD1 | CASNRDSHYEQYF | TGTGCCAGCAACCGGGACAGCCACTACGAGCAGTACTTC
TRBJ2-2 | TRBV7-2 | - | TRBD2 | CASSLKRENTGELFF | TGTGCCAGCAGCTTAAAGCGGGAGAACACCGGGGAGCTGTTTTTT
TRBJ2-6 | TRBV19 | - | - | CASSISSDSSGANVLTF | TGTGCCAGTAGTATATCCTCGGACAGCTCTGGGGCCAACGTCCTGACTTTC
TRBJ2-7 | TRBV4-3 | once | TRBD2 | CASSQDTGLAQLF | TGCGCCAGCAGCCAAGATACGGGACTAGCGCAGCTTTTC
TRBJ2-1 | TRBV7-2 | - | - | CASSLPRRDKNEQFF | TGTGCCAGCAGCTTGCCTAGGAGGGATAAGAATGAGCAGTTCTTC
TRBJ2-5 | TRBV2 | - | - | CASSGQVKGTQYF | TGTGCCAGCAGTGGACAGGTCAAAGGGACCCAGTACTTC
TRBJ2-5 | TRBV6-4 | - | - | CASSEGGGIETQYF | TGTGCCAGCAGTGAAGGGGGGGGGATAGAGACCCAGTACTTC
TRBJ2-6 | TRBV4-3 | - | - | CASSQDILGRTVLSSGANVLTF | TGCGCCAGCAGCCAAGATATCCTAGGGAGGACGGTGCTAAGCTCTGGGGCCAACGTCCTGACTTTC
TRBJ1-1 | TRBV5-1 | - | - | CASSWGENTEAFF | TGCGCCAGCAGCTGGGGGGAGAACACTGAAGCTTTCTTT
TRBJ2-7 | TRBV4-1 | - | TRBD2 | CASSQPREGYEQYF | TGCGCCAGCAGCCAACCGAGGGAGGGGTACGAGCAGTACTTC
TRBJ1-2 | TRBV28 | - | - | CASSPGLHYGYTF | TGTGCCAGCAGTCCCGGACTGCACTATGGCTACACCTTC
TRBJ2-7 | TRBV19 | once | TRBD2 | CASSGGSGRKYEQYF | TGTGCCAGTAGTGGGGGTAGCGGGAGGAAATACGAGCAGTACTTC
TRBJ2-2 | TRBV19 | - | TRBD2 | CASRGGRNTGELFF | TGTGCCAGCCGGGGGGGTCGGAACACCGGGGAGCTGTTTTTT
TRBJ2-3 | TRBV5-4 | - | TRBD2 | CASSLGLAPSDTQYF | TGTGCCAGCAGCTTGGGACTAGCTCCCTCAGATACGCAGTATTTT
TRBJ2-7 | TRBV5-4 | - | - | CASSLGGRVYEQYF | TGTGCCAGCAGCTTGGGAGGCAGGGTCTACGAGCAGTACTTC
TRBJ2-7 | TRBV5-1 | - | - | CASSNQGSYEQYF | TGCGCCAGCAGCAACCAGGGCTCCTACGAGCAGTACTTC
TRBJ1-3 | TRBV4-3 | - | - | CASSQSEGAGNTIYF | TGCGCCAGCAGCCAATCAGAGGGGGCTGGAAACACCATATATTTT
TRBJ1-6 | TRBV6-6 | - | TRBD1 | CASSYTGGAYSPLHF | TGTGCCAGCAGTTACACAGGGGGCGCTTATTCACCCCTCCACTTT
TRBJ1-6 | TRBV5-5 | - | - | CASSLYNRALAEPLHF | TGTGCCAGCAGCTTGTACAACAGGGCTTTGGCGGAACCCCTCCACTTT
TRBJ2-4 | TRBV6-5 | - | - | CASRSLGATNIQYF | TGTGCCAGCAGGTCTTTGGGGGCGACAAACATTCAGTACTTC
TRBJ1-6 | TRBV7-2 | - | TRBD1 | CASSTLTGGSYNSPLHF | TGTGCCAGCAGCACGCTGACAGGGGGCTCCTATAATTCACCCCTCCACTTT
TRBJ1-2 | TRBV28 | - | TRBD1 | CASRGDRLLGDGYTF | TGTGCCAGCAGGGGGGACAGGCTACTTGGGGATGGCTACACCTTC
TRBJ1-2 | TRBV7-2 | - | TRBD1 | CASSPDRVFNYGYTF | TGTGCCAGCAGCCCGGACAGGGTGTTTAACTATGGCTACACCTTC
TRBJ2-7 | TRBV18 | - | TRBD2 | CASSPPTLAGRYEQYF | TGTGCCAGCTCACCACCGACACTAGCGGGTCGCTACGAGCAGTACTTC
TRBJ1-6 | TRBV18 | - | TRBD1 | CASSARTGGGPLHF | TGTGCCAGCTCAGCTCGGACAGGGGGAGGACCCCTCCACTTT
TRBJ2-5 | TRBV27 | - | - | CASSSPGGQTQYF | TGTGCCAGCAGTTCCCCCGGGGGGCAGACCCAGTACTTC
TRBJ2-3 | TRBV14 | - | TRBD2 | CASSRRLAGGPTNTDTQYF | TGTGCCAGCAGCCGGCGGCTAGCGGGCGGACCTACCAACACAGATACGCAGTATTTT
TRBJ2-1 | TRBV28 | - | - | CASSEFRELNEQFF | TGTGCCAGCAGTGAATTCCGGGAGTTGAATGAGCAGTTCTTC
TRBJ1-1 | TRBV2 | - | - | CASMGNWPTEAFF | TGTGCCAGCATGGGCAACTGGCCCACTGAAGCTTTCTTT